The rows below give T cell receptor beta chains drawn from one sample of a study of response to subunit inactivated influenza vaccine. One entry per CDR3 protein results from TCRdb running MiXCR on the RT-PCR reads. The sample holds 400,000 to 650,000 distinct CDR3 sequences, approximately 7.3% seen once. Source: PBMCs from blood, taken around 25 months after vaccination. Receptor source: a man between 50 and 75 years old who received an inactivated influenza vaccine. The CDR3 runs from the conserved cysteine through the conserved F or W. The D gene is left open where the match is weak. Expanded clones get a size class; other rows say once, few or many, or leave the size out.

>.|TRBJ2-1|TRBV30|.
TGTGCCTGGGGCCCGTGGGTAGCTTCGGGTGAGCAGTTCTTC
CAWGPWVASGEQFF
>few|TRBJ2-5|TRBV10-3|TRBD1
TGTGCCATCAGTGATGGGACAGAGGTTTGGGAGACCCAGTACTTC
CAISDGTEVWETQYF
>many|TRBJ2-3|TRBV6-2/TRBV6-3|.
TGTGCCAGCAGTCCGGGGTCCCTAGTCACAGATACGCAGTATTTT
CASSPGSLVTDTQYF
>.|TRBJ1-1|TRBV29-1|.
TGCAGCGTTGTTCGGAACACTGAAGCTTTCTTT
CSVVRNTEAFF
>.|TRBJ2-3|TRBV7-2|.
TGTGCCAGCAGCCCAACTAGCCATGCAGATACGCAGTATTTT
CASSPTSHADTQYF
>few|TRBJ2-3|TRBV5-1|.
TGCGCCAGCAGCTTGGGATACTCCAACTCACAAGATACGCAGTATTTT
CASSLGYSNSQDTQYF
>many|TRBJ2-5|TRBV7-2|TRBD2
TGTGCCAGCAGCCCCCCCGGACTAGCGGGTGGGGGTAAGTACTTC
CASSPPGLAGGGKYF
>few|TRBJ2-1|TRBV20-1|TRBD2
TGCAGTGCTACTATAGCGGGAGCCATCAATGAGCAGTTCTTC
CSATIAGAINEQFF
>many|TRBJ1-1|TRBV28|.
TGTGCCTGTCGGATGACCCTAGGGAACACTGAAGCTTTCTTT
CACRMTLGNTEAFF
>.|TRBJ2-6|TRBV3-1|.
TGTGCCAGCAGCCAAGTGAATAGTAGGGGCTCTTCTGGGGCCAACGTCCTGACTTTC
CASSQVNSRGSSGANVLTF
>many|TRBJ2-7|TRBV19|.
TGTGCCAGTAGGCCCGAGGCTGGGGACTCTAGGGAGCAGTACTTC
CASRPEAGDSREQYF
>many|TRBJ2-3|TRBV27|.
TGTGCCAGCAGTCAGAGACTTGTTACAGATACGCAGTATTTT
CASSQRLVTDTQYF
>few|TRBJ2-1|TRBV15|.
TGTGCCACCAGTAAAGGGGCTACCCCAGTCCATGAGCAGTTCTTC
CATSKGATPVHEQFF
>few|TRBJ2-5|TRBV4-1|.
TGCGCCAGCAGCCCCTCGGGACATTTCCAAGAGACCCAGTACTTC
CASSPSGHFQETQYF
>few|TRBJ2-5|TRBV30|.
TGTGCCTGGAAAGGATCTCTCGGGAGATCAGAGACCCAGTACTTC
CAWKGSLGRSETQYF
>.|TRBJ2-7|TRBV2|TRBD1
TGTGCCAGCAAAGTACAGGGGAACTATCCCTACGAGCAGTACTTC
CASKVQGNYPYEQYF
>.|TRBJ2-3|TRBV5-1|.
TGCGCCAGCAGGGCAGGGGTTCAAGATACGCAGTATTTT
CASRAGVQDTQYF
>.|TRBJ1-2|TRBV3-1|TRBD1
TGTGCCAGCAGCAGCCAGGTGACAGGGACCAACTATGGCTACACCTTC
CASSSQVTGTNYGYTF
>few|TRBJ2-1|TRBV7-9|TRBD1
TGTGCCAGCAGCTTGGGACAGGGGTTCCATGAGCAGTTCTTC
CASSLGQGFHEQFF
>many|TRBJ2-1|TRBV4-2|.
TGTGCCAGCAGCCAAGACCGGGACCCAGCCTACAATGAGCAGTTCTTC
CASSQDRDPAYNEQFF
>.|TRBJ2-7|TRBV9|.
TGTGCCAGCAGCCGGGATCATAGGAGCGAGCAGTACTTC
CASSRDHRSEQYF
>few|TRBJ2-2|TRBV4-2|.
TGTGCCAGCAGCCAGGGAACTAGCAACACCGGGGAGCTGTTTTTT
CASSQGTSNTGELFF
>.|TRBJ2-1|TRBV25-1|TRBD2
TGTGCCAGCAGTGAATTGTCTAGCGGACACAATGAGCAGTTCTTC
CASSELSSGHNEQFF
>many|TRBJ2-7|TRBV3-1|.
TGTGCCAGCAGCCAAGAGGGGGGATCCTACGAGCAGTACTTC
CASSQEGGSYEQYF
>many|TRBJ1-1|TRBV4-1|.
TGCGCCAGCAGCCAAGAGGAGGGTATGGGTACTGAAGCTTTCTTT
CASSQEEGMGTEAFF
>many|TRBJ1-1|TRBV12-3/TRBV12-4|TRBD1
TGTGCCAGCAGTTTAATTCTAACAGGGGGCGCGAACACTGAAGCTTTCTTT
CASSLILTGGANTEAFF
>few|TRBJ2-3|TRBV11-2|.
TGTGCCAGCAGTCAACCCGTCCGGGCAGATACGCAGTATTTT
CASSQPVRADTQYF
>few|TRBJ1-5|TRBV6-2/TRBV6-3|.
TGTGCCAGCAGTTACGGTTTCTCGGGTGATTTCGGCAATCAGCCCCAGCATTTT
CASSYGFSGDFGNQPQHF
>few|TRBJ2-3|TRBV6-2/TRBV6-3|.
TGTGCCGTCTCGGAGGGGTTGGATACGCAGTATTTT
CAVSEGLDTQYF
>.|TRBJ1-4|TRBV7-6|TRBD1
TGTGCCAGCAGCTTAGAAAGGGGACAGGGGGCGAAAAAACTGTTTTTT
CASSLERGQGAKKLFF
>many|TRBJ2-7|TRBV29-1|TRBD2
TGCAGCGTTGAGATGGGACTTGCGGGAGGACCCTACGAGCAGTACTTC
CSVEMGLAGGPYEQYF
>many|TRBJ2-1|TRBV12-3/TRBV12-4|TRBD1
TGTGCCAGCAGACCCAGGGACAGGAGAGGGGCATTTGAGCAGTTCTTC
CASRPRDRRGAFEQFF
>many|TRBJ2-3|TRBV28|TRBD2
TGTGCCATCGGGACTAGCGAAGATACGCAGTATTTT
CAIGTSEDTQYF
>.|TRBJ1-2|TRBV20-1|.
TGCAGTGCTAGTTTGGGGTCAGGAGCTAACTATGGCTACACCTTC
CSASLGSGANYGYTF
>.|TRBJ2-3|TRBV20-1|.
TGCAGTGCTAGTAGGTCGAGACAATTCACAGATACGCAGTATTTT
CSASRSRQFTDTQYF
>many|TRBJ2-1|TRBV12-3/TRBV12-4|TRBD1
TGTGCCAGCAGACAAGACAGGGGGCCTGAGCAGTTCTTC
CASRQDRGPEQFF
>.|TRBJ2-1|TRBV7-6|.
TGTGCCAGCAGCTTATCTCTTGGAGTTTTTGAGCAGTTCTTC
CASSLSLGVFEQFF
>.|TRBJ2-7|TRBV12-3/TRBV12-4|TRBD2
TGTGCCAGCAGTTTCCACCCGGGAGGGCGGAGCGAGCAGTACTTC
CASSFHPGGRSEQYF
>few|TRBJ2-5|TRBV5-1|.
TGCGCCAGCAGCTTTTCCGGGGATCAAGAGACCCAGTACTTC
CASSFSGDQETQYF
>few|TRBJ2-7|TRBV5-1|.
TGCGCCAGCAGCGGGCAGGGTGGGCTAAGATACGAGCAGTACTTC
CASSGQGGLRYEQYF
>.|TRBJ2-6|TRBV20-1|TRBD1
TGCAGTGCTAGAATGACAGGGGGGTCGGGGGCCAACGTCCTGACTTTC
CSARMTGGSGANVLTF
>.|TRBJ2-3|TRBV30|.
TGTGCCTGCGAACTTGGGCGAACCCGCACAGATACGCAGTATTTT
CACELGRTRTDTQYF
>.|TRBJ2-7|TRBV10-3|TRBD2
TGTGCCATCAGTGAGTCGCTAGCGGGGGGGAGCCACGAGCAGTACTTC
CAISESLAGGSHEQYF
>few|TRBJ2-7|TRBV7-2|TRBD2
TGTGCCAGCAGCCTGACTAGCGGGAGGACCTACGAGCAGTACTTC
CASSLTSGRTYEQYF
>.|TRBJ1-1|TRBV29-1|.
TGCAGCGTTACAGGGAGGGTGAACACTGAAGCTTTCTTT
CSVTGRVNTEAFF
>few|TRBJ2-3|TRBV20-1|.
TGCAGTGCTACCCCACGGGAGTTTAGAGATACGCAGTATTTT
CSATPREFRDTQYF
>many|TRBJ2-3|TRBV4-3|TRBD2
TGCGCCAGCTCTCCCAGTTGGACTAGCGGGCGCACAGATACGCAGTATTTT
CASSPSWTSGRTDTQYF
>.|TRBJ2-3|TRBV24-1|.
TGTGCCACCAGTGATTTCGTGGTTACAGATACGCAGTATTTT
CATSDFVVTDTQYF
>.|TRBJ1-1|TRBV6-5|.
TGTGCCAGCAGTTACGCGGTCTGGGGGCGGGACACTGAAGCTTTCTTT
CASSYAVWGRDTEAFF
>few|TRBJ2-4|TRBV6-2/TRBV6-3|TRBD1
TGTGCCAGCAGTTACCGCTTGACAGGGGGCGAAGTAGCCAAAAACATTCAGTACTTC
CASSYRLTGGEVAKNIQYF
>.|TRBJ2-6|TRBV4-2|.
TGTGCCAGCAGCCCGGAGGGCTCTGGGGCCAACGTCCTGACTTTC
CASSPEGSGANVLTF
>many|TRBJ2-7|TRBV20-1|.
TGCAGTGCTAGAGCCTGGAGCTCCTACGAGCAGTACTTC
CSARAWSSYEQYF
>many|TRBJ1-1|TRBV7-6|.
TGTGCCAGCAGCCCGAATTACAACACTGAAGCTTTCTTT
CASSPNYNTEAFF
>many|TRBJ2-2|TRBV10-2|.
TGCGCCAGCAGTGTTTCGGCCGGGGAGCTGTTTTTT
CASSVSAGELFF
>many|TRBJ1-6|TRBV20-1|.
TGCAGTGCTCGACCCGCTGGGTATAATTCACCCCTCCACTTT
CSARPAGYNSPLHF